This is a list of T cell receptor beta chains from one sample in a study of T cells in Graves' hyperthyroidism and ophthalmopathy. One entry per CDR3 protein, called by TCRdb with MiXCR from the multiplex PCR reads. Among approximately 400,000 distinct CDR3 sequences listed, approximately 14% were seen once. The sample taken for sequencing was blood. These receptor sequences come from a young woman with Graves' hyperthyroidism. CDR3s include the opening cysteine and the closing phenylalanine or tryptophan.

J gene | V gene | CDR3 protein
TRBJ2-5 | TRBV10-3 | CATGQTSGETQYF
TRBJ2-7 | TRBV28 | CASTQSRGVFYEQYF
TRBJ1-2 | TRBV27 | CASSGPGTGDYGYTF
TRBJ2-2 | TRBV9 | CASSVQDGELFF
TRBJ2-5 | TRBV10-3 | CAISESDETQYF
TRBJ2-7 | TRBV12-3/TRBV12-4 | CASTADTYEQYF
TRBJ1-5 | TRBV12-5 | CASGQGASYQPQHF
TRBJ2-7 | TRBV29-1 | CSVTQGAYEQYF
TRBJ2-7 | TRBV19 | CASSDDVSYEQYF
TRBJ1-1 | TRBV12-3/TRBV12-4 | CATQQGNTEAFF
TRBJ1-5 | TRBV18 | CASSPVGNGPQHF
TRBJ1-5 | TRBV7-3 | CASSFALEGQPQHF
TRBJ2-1 | TRBV14 | CASSSGTSGRVGHEQFF
TRBJ2-7 | TRBV20-1 | CSARDGRTGDHEQYF
TRBJ1-6 | TRBV18 | CASSPPASQGPGSPLHF
TRBJ2-7 | TRBV6-1 | CASSEEATDFFTYEQYF
TRBJ1-2 | TRBV6-5 | CASSYRGLNYGYTF
TRBJ2-3 | TRBV29-1 | CSVARRGQGTDTQYF
TRBJ1-4 | TRBV7-6 | CASSSGITGGNEKLFF
TRBJ1-2 | TRBV7-8 | CATTGVQYGYTF
TRBJ1-1 | TRBV18 | CASSPGGMDTEAFF
TRBJ2-3 | TRBV11-3 | CASSLVGGSGSTDTQYF
TRBJ2-3 | TRBV6-1 | CASRLEDTQYF
TRBJ2-6 | TRBV6-1 | CASSAGTGGAGANVLTF
TRBJ2-3 | TRBV28 | CASSSPILAGEDTQYF
TRBJ1-4 | TRBV13 | CASSLGRKEKLFF